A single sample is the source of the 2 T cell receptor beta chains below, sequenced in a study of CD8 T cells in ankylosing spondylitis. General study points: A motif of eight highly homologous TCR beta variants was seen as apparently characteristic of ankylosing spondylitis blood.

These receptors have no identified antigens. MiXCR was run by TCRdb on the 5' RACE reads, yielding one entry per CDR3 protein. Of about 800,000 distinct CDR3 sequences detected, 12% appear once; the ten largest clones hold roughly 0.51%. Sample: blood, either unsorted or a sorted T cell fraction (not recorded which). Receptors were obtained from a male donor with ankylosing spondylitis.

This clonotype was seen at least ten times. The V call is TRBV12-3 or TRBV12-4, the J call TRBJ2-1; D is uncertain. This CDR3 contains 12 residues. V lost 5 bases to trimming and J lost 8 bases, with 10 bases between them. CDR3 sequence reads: CASSPFRDEQFF. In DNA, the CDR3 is TGTGCCAGCAGTCCCTTTCGTGATGAGCAGTTCTTC.

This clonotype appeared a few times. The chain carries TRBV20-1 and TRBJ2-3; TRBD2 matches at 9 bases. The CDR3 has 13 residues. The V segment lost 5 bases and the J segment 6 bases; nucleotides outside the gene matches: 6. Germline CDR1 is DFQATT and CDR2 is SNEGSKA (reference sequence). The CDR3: CSAVSGRFDTQYF. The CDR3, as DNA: TGCAGTGCTGTCAGCGGGAGGTTCGATACGCAGTATTTT.